These 15 T cell receptor beta chains share one sample of origin, sequenced in a study of T cells after somatic rescue of genetic block. Assay used: immunoSEQ multiplex PCR; TCRdb lists only in-frame clones, some missing. The data show roughly 110,000 clones, 90% to 95% seen once. The sequencing sample was made of peripheral blood mononuclear cells (PBMCs). The receptors derive from a woman between 18 and 29 years old.

The chain has TRBV7-9 and TRBJ1-4, with a weak D call TRBD1 (5 bases). CDR1 and CDR2 from the germline V gene are SEHNR and FQNEAQ (reference sequence). V lost 0 bases and J 5 bases, leaving 7 bases between the germline ends. This CDR3 spans 14 amino acids. The CDR3 region is CASSLAGVNEKLFF. CDR3 coding DNA: TGTGCCAGCAGCTTAGCAGGGGTAAATGAAAAACTGTTTTTT.

The rearrangement joins TRBV23-1 to TRBJ2-2, with D unclear. TRBV23-1 is an ORF, with its function uncertain. V lost 1 base to trimming and J lost 5 bases, with 14 bases between them. The CDR3 has 16 residues. CDR3 DNA: TGCGCCAGCAGTCAATTTTTAGAAGGAACTACCGGGGAGCTGTTTTTT. This encodes CASSQFLEGTTGELFF.

This chain links TRBV28 with TRBJ1-4; no definite D call. CDR1 and CDR2 (germline): MDHEN, SYDVKM. The CDR3 sequence is 15 residues long. Trimming shortened V by 5 bases and J by 0 bases, and 10 bases separated the two germline ends. CDR3 residues: CASSLETPTNEKLFF. Here the CDR3 DNA reads TGTGCCAGCAGTCTCGAGACCCCAACTAATGAAAAACTGTTTTTT.

This chain uses TRBV4-3 with TRBJ2-1; D might be TRBD1 (6 bases). V lost 1 base to trimming and J lost 3 bases, with 10 bases between them. The CDR3 is 15 amino acids. Germline loops: CDR1 LGHNA, CDR2 YSLEER. The chain's CDR3 is CASSQGRGGYNEQFF. DNA of the CDR3: TGCGCCAGCAGCCAAGGGAGAGGGGGCTACAATGAGCAGTTCTTC.

This CDR3 is CASRPRDGGFYEQYF. Here the CDR3 DNA reads TGTGCCAGCAGACCCCGGGACGGAGGATTCTACGAGCAGTACTTC. The V gene is TRBV6-1, the J gene TRBJ2-7; the D gene could be TRBD1 or TRBD2 (5 bases each). Trimming shortened V by 6 bases and J by 3 bases, and 18 bases separated the two germline ends. CDR1 and CDR2 from the germline V gene are MNHNS and SASEGT. There are 15 residues in the CDR3.

The chain employs TRBV4-2 and TRBJ1-2; D unclear. V dropped 5 bases and J dropped 4 bases, with 14 bases sitting between them. Germline V gene sequence: CDR1 LGHNA, CDR2 YNFKEQ. CDR3 length equals 14 residues. The CDR3 DNA is TGTGCCAGCAGCGACGCTCGGAAGGGCTATGGCTACACCTTC. Its translation is CASSDARKGYGYTF.

This clone has just one count. This chain connects TRBV28 to TRBJ2-7, with D perhaps TRBD2 (5 bases). Germline lookup yields CDR1 MDHEN and CDR2 SYDVKM. V gave up 6 bases and J gave up 4 bases, with 16 bases separating them. The CDR3 is made up of 14 amino acids. The CDR3 sequence: CASSPGRTLYEQYF. For the CDR3, the DNA is TGTGCCAGCAGCCCCGGACGGACTTTGTACGAGCAGTACTTC.

The chain joins TRBV12-5 to TRBJ2-5; TRBD1 aligns across 9 bases. The CDR3 extends over 15 amino acids. Germline-derived CDR1 and CDR2 are LGHNT and FRNRAP. Trimming at V came to 5 bases and at J to 1 base, leaving 5 bases not matched to a gene. The DNA of the CDR3 is TGTGCTAGTGGTCTGGGACAGGGCATCCAAGAGACCCAGTACTTC. Its translation is CASGLGQGIQETQYF.

The chain is built from TRBV7-2 and TRBJ1-2; 7 bases are shared with TRBD1. CDR1 SGHTA and CDR2 FQGNSA come from the germline V gene. V dropped 4 bases and J dropped 8; count of bases not matched to a gene: 13. The CDR3 length is 15 residues. This CDR3 is CASSYDRESGEGYTF. CDR3 bases: TGTGCCAGCAGCTACGACAGGGAATCGGGGGAAGGCTACACCTTC.

In nucleotides, the CDR3 is TGTGCCAGCAGTCTAGGGGGCAAAGAGACCCAGTACTTC. The encoded protein is CASSLGGKETQYF. The chain uses TRBV25-1 and TRBJ2-5; 7 bases map to TRBD1. Germline trimming cut 5 bases from V and 3 bases from J; bases unmatched to any gene: 3. The CDR3 consists of 13 residues. Germline V gene sequence: CDR1 MGHDK, CDR2 SYGVNS. Together with reference TRBV25-1 and TRBJ2-5, the CDR3 gives the full variable domain: EADIYQTPRYLVIGTGKKITLECSQTMGHDKMYWYQQDPGMELHLIHYSYGVNSTEKGDLSSESTVSRIRTEHFPLTLESARPSHTSQYLCASSLGGKETQYFGPGTRLLVL.

The chain joins TRBV4-2 to TRBJ1-5, with a possible D match to TRBD1 (5 bases). Germline-derived CDR1 and CDR2 are LGHNA and YNFKEQ. V dropped 0 bases and J dropped 9 bases, with 9 bases sitting between them. CDR3 length equals 13 residues. The CDR3 DNA reads TGTGCCAGCAGCCAAGAGGTCGGGGGGCCCCAGCATTTT. Its protein product is CASSQEVGGPQHF.

The genes are TRBV10-3 and TRBJ1-4; 12 positions agree with TRBD1. This CDR3 spans 14 amino acids. CDR1 and CDR2 from the germline V gene are ENHRY and SYGVKD. The junction had 5 bases not matched to a gene; V was cut back by 10 bases and J by 5 bases. CDR3 region: CASGTGGSNEKLFF. CDR3 DNA: TGTGCCAGCGGGACAGGGGGCTCAAATGAAAAACTGTTTTTT.

The rearrangement links TRBV7-9 to TRBJ1-2; D not certain. The CDR3 length is 13 residues. Germline CDR1 SEHNR, CDR2 FQNEAQ (reference sequence). Trimming removed 1 base at V and 4 bases at J, with 7 bases between. The CDR3 protein is CASSLGHTYGYTF. The CDR3 nucleotides read TGTGCCAGCAGCTTAGGACATACCTATGGCTACACCTTC.

J is TRBJ1-2 and V is TRBV27, with 7 bases fitting TRBD1. In germline, CDR1 is MNHEY, CDR2 SMNVEV (reference sequence). This CDR3 region has 15 residues. The V segment lost 6 bases and the J segment 7 bases; nucleotides outside the gene matches: 14. CDR3 nucleotides: TGTGCCAGCAGCGCCTTAGGCAGGGGGAATAGTGGCTACACCTTC. It specifies CASSALGRGNSGYTF.

The gene calls are TRBV6-6 and TRBJ2-2; D perhaps matches TRBD2 (5 bases). The CDR3 contains 15 residues. Trimming removed 5 bases at V and 5 bases at J, with 15 bases between. The germline gives CDR1 MNHNY, CDR2 SVGAGI (reference sequence). The CDR3 region is CASSLLAEGTGELFF. CDR3 DNA: TGTGCCAGCAGTCTCCTCGCAGAGGGTACCGGGGAGCTGTTTTTT.